The entry that follows covers one TCR beta chain sequence. Its specificity is not known. Trimming took 11 bases from V and 6 from J, leaving 23 bases between them. This CDR3 region has 14 residues. Per the germline V gene, CDR1 is ENHRY and CDR2 is SYGVKD. The data are from a study of cytotoxic CD8 clonotypes in ibrutinib-treated CLL. Study summary: By median 68 months, roughly 12 had progressed and about 14 stayed remitted; responses had been 2 complete and approximately 24 partial. Study observations and caveats: Clonality at baseline surpassed age-matched healthy donors and tracked circulating CD8+ T-cell counts. Having risen at ibrutinib response, clonality had fallen back toward baseline by progression. Clonotypes that were public were uncommon, and they contracted or stayed stable on treatment.

The table came from immunoSEQ multiplex PCR; TCRdb's copy has only in-frame clones and leaves some out. Found here are 300,000 to 350,000 clones, about 80% of them singletons; the top ten hold 5% to 7%. This specimen was PBMCs, taken before ibrutinib treatment. The sequence came from a human donor with chronic lymphocytic leukemia. This chain joins TRBV10-3 and TRBJ2-7, with D perhaps matching TRBD1 (7 bases). CDR3 residues: CAVAAGQRVGEQYF. CDR3 bases: TGTGCCGTCGCCGCGGGACAGCGAGTGGGCGAGCAGTACTTC.